This entry features one TCR beta chain sequence. Its cognate antigen is unknown. Bulk tumor genomic DNA, approximately 570 ng per sample, was the template. Far-apart biopsies, several per primary tumor, were taken during surgery. The study cohort was described as untreated, and its members had newly diagnosed non-small cell lung cancer. They went on to have curative surgery. The authors amplified TCR beta CDR3 by multiplex PCR with 32 V and 13 J primers. TCRdb itself ran the multiplex PCR reads through MiXCR, one entry per CDR3 protein. The data contain about 21,000 distinct CDR3 sequences, about 30% of them singletons. This specimen comes from a study of immune heterogeneity within non-small cell lung tumors. Germline V gene sequence: CDR1 SGHAT, CDR2 FQDESV (reference sequence). This CDR3 comprises 14 residues. V gave up 5 bases and J gave up 6 bases, with 14 bases separating them. Points from the study as a whole: Within each patient, tumor sites shared identical dominant CDR3 beta clonotypes and also held site-unique high-frequency clones. Each patient largely had their own distinct set of high-frequency T-cell receptor beta clonotypes.

The clonotype comes from a man aged 35 to 55 with non-small cell lung cancer. This chain joins TRBV11-1 and TRBJ2-1; D gene unclear. The sample was lung tumor tissue. For the CDR3, the DNA is TGTGCCAGCAGCCCATACTTGGGGATCAATGAGCAGTTCTTC. Its translation is CASSPYLGINEQFF.